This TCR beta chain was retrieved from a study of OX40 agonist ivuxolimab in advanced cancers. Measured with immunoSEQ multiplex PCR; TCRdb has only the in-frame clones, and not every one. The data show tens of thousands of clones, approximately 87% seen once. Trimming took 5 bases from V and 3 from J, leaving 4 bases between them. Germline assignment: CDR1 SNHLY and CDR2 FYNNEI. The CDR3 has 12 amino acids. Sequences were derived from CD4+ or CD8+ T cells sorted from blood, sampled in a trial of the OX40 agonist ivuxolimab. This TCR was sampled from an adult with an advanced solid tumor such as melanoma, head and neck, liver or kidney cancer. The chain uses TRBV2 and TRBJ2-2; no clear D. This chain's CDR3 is CASSLDTGELFF. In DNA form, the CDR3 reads TGTGCCAGCAGTCTGGACACCGGGGAGCTGTTTTTT.